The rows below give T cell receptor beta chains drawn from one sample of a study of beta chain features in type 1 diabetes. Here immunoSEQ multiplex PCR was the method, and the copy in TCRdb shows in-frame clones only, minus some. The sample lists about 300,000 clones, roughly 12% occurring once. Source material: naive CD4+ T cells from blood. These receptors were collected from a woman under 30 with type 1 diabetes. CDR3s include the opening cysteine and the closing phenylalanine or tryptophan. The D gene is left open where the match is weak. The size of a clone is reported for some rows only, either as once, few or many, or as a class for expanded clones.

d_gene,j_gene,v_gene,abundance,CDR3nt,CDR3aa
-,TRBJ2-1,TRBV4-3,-,TGCGCCAGCAGCCAATACGGGGGGCAGTCGAATGAGCAGTTCTTC,CASSQYGGQSNEQFF
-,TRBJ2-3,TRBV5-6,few,TGTGCCAGCAGCTTGGGACAGATCACAGATACGCAGTATTTT,CASSLGQITDTQYF
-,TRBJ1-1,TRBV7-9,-,TGTGCCAGCAGCTACAGGGTCCGGGACACTGAAGCTTTCTTT,CASSYRVRDTEAFF
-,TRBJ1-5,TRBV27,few,TGTGCCAGCAGTTCACAGGGTCGGCAGCCCCAGCATTTT,CASSSQGRQPQHF
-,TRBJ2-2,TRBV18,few,TGTGCCAGCTCACCCCGAGCCGGGGAGCTGTTTTTT,CASSPRAGELFF
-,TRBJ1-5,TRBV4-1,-,TGCGCCAGCAGCCAAGGCGGGTATAATCAGCCCCAGCATTTT,CASSQGGYNQPQHF
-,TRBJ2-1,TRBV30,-,TGTGCCTGGAGCGCCGAGGATGAGCAGTTCTTC,CAWSAEDEQFF
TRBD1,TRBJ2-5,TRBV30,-,TGTGCCTGGGATGGGACAGGCGGCCGGGAGACCCAGTACTTC,CAWDGTGGRETQYF
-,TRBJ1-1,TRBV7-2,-,TGTGCCAGCAGCTTCCGGTCCGGGACAAATCATTACCCGAACACTGAAGCTTTCTTT,CASSFRSGTNHYPNTEAFF
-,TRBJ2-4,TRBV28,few,TGTGCCAGCCACGGACAGTCAGAAGCCAAAAACATTCAGTACTTC,CASHGQSEAKNIQYF
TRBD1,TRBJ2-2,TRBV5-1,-,TGCGCCAGCAGCTCCGACGGGACAGGGAACACCGGGGAGCTGTTTTTT,CASSSDGTGNTGELFF
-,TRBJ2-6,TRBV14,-,TGTGCCAGCAGCCAGGGACTCTTAAGCTCTGGGGCCAACGTCCTGACTTTC,CASSQGLLSSGANVLTF
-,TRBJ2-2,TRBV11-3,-,TGTGCCAGCAGCCAGACTAGTTCCACCGGGGAGCTGTTTTTT,CASSQTSSTGELFF
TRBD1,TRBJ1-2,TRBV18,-,TGTGCCAGCTCACCGAACAGGGGCGGCTACACCTTC,CASSPNRGGYTF
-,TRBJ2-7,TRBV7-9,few,TGTGCCAGCAGCTTAGTTGGGGAGTACGAGCAGTACTTC,CASSLVGEYEQYF
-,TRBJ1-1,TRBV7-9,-,TGTGCCAGCAGCCCCACAGCTAACACTGAAGCTTTCTTT,CASSPTANTEAFF
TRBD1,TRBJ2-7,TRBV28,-,TGTGCCAGCACTCTGGGACAGGACTACGAGCAGTACTTC,CASTLGQDYEQYF
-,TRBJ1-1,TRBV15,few,TGTGCCACCAGCTTGAGGGCCGCGAACACTGAAGCTTTCTTT,CATSLRAANTEAFF
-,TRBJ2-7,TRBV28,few,TGTGCCAGCATTGCGGGTGATAAGAGCTCCTACGAGCAGTACTTC,CASIAGDKSSYEQYF
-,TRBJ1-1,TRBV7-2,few,TGTGCCAGCAGTCGTCGACGGGGGGACACTGAAGCTTTCTTT,CASSRRRGDTEAFF
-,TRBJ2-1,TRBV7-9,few,TGTGCCAGCAGCCCTCGACAGGATGGACGGAATGAGCAGTTCTTC,CASSPRQDGRNEQFF
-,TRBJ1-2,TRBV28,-,TGTGCCAGCTACGGGAACTATGGCTACACCTTC,CASYGNYGYTF
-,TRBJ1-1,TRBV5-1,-,TGCGCCAGCAGCTTGAGGCCAGGAGGAACTGAAGCTTTCTTT,CASSLRPGGTEAFF
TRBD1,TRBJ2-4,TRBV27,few,TGTGCCAGCATTCACCCGGGACAGAACATTCAGTACTTC,CASIHPGQNIQYF
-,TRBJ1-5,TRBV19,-,TGTGCCAGTAGTCCATCCAAGCAGGGATATCAGCCCCAGCATTTT,CASSPSKQGYQPQHF
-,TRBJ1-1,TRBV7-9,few,TGTGCTACTCGGAGGGCGATGAACACTGAAGCTTTCTTT,CATRRAMNTEAFF
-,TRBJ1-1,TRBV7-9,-,TGTGCCAGCACCTCCGGGGGGTCGTACACTGAAGCTTTCTTT,CASTSGGSYTEAFF
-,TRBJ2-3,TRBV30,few,TGTGCCTGGAGTGTACTGCGGTCTACAGATACGCAGTATTTT,CAWSVLRSTDTQYF
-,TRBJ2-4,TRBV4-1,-,TGCGCCAGCAGCCAAGATGGGACATCCAAAAACATTCAGTACTTC,CASSQDGTSKNIQYF
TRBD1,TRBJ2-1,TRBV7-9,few,TGTGCCAGCAGCCGCGGTCATTGGGACAGGGGACCGTTCTTC,CASSRGHWDRGPFF
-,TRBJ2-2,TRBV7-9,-,TGTGCCAGCAGCTTAGGTCCCGTAGTCCCCCTCGTGAACACCGGGGAGCTGTTTTTT,CASSLGPVVPLVNTGELFF
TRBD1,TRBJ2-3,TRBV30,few,TGTGCCTGGAGGACGGGACAGTTCACAGATACGCAGTATTTT,CAWRTGQFTDTQYF
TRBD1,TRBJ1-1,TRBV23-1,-,TGCGCCAGCAGAGACCTGACAGGGTCCACTGAAGCTTTCTTT,CASRDLTGSTEAFF
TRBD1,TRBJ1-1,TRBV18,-,TGTGCCAGCTCACCTCGGATATTAGACAGGGGGACCCGGGGTAACACTGAAGCTTTCTTT,CASSPRILDRGTRGNTEAFF
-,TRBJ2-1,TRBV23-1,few,TGCGCCAGCAGTCAATATAACATGATGACCTACAATGAGCAGTTCTTC,CASSQYNMMTYNEQFF
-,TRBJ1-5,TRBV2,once,TGTGCCAGCAGTGACAGGGTCAGCAATCAGCCCCAGCATTTT,CASSDRVSNQPQHF
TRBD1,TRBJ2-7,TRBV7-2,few,TGTGCCAGCAGCCGTTCCGGGACAGACCCCTACGAGCAGTACTTC,CASSRSGTDPYEQYF
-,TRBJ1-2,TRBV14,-,TGTGCCAGCAGCCAAGTTTCCTTCTATGGCTACACCTTC,CASSQVSFYGYTF
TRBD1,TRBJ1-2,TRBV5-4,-,TGTGCCAGCAGCTTCAGACAGGGGGGCCCGGAGGGCTACACCTTC,CASSFRQGGPEGYTF
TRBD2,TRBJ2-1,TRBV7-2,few,TGTGCCAGCAGCTTAGTCGGGACTAGCGGGGCATACAATGAGCAGTTCTTC,CASSLVGTSGAYNEQFF
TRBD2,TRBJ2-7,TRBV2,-,TGTGCCAGCAGTGGACTAGCGTTATCCTACGAGCAGTACTTC,CASSGLALSYEQYF
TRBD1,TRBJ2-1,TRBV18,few,TGTGCCAGCTCACGATCCGGGACAGGGGGGAATGAGCAGTTCTTC,CASSRSGTGGNEQFF
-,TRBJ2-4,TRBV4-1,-,TGCGCCAGCAGCCAAACAGGGATTGCCATTCAGTACTTC,CASSQTGIAIQYF
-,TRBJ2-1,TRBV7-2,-,TGTGCCAGCAGCTTAGATGAGACTAGAAATGAGCAGTTCTTC,CASSLDETRNEQFF
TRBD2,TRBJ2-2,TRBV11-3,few,TGTGCCAGCAGCTTAGGTAGCGGGAGTACCATCGGGGAGCTGTTTTTT,CASSLGSGSTIGELFF
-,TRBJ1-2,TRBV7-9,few,TGTGCCAGCAGCCTCCGGGCAGGGCCCTATGGCTACACCTTC,CASSLRAGPYGYTF
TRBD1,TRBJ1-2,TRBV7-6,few,TGTGCCAGCAGCTTAGCGGGGACAGGGGAAGGCTACACCTTC,CASSLAGTGEGYTF
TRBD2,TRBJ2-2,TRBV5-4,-,TGTGCCAGCAGCGGATGGACTAGCGGAGGCACCGGGGAGCTGTTTTTT,CASSGWTSGGTGELFF
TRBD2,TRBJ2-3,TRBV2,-,TGTGCCAGCAGGGAGCGGGAGACGACAGATACGCAGTATTTT,CASRERETTDTQYF
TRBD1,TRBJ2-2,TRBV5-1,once,TGCGCCAGCAGCTTAGGACAGGGGGCGTTCACCGGGGAGCTGTTTTTT,CASSLGQGAFTGELFF
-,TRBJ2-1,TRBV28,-,TGTGCCAGCAGTTCCAGCGGGACATCCTACAATGAGCAGTTCTTC,CASSSSGTSYNEQFF
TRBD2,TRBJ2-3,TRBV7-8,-,TGTACTAGCGGGGGCACAGATACGCAGTATTTT,CTSGGTDTQYF
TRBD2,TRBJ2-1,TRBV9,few,TGTGCCAGCAGCTCGTGGGGACTAGCGGGAGTGAATGAGCAGTTCTTC,CASSSWGLAGVNEQFF
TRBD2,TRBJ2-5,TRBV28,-,TGTGCCAGCGCTCCTAATCGGGTAGCGGGACGGGAGACCCAGTACTTC,CASAPNRVAGRETQYF
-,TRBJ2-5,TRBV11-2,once,TGTGCCAGCAGCTTAGATATAGGGGCCAGGGGAGAGACCCAGTACTTC,CASSLDIGARGETQYF
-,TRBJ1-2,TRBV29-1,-,TGCAGCGTCGCCGATAGGGGTGGGTCAGGGAAGAAGCATGGCTACACCTTC,CSVADRGGSGKKHGYTF
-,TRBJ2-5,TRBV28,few,TGTGCCAGCAGTTTGCGGGAGACCCAGTACTTC,CASSLRETQYF
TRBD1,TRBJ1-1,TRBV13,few,TGTGCCAGCAGCCCGCTGGGACAGGGGGCGCGGGTCTCCACTGAAGCTTTCTTT,CASSPLGQGARVSTEAFF
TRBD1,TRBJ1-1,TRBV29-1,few,TGCAGCGTCCGGACAGGGCAGAACACTGAAGCTTTCTTT,CSVRTGQNTEAFF